This T cell receptor beta chain was observed in a study of T cells and Merkel cell carcinoma outcomes. The CDR3 loop spans 14 amino acids. The germline V and J ends were trimmed by 5 bases and 2 bases, with 13 bases remaining between them. The V gene's germline CDR1 is LNHDA and CDR2 SQIVND (reference sequence). The data were produced by immunoSEQ multiplex PCR, yet TCRdb's version contains in-frame clones alone and is incomplete. The sample holds 10,000 to 15,000 clones, 95% to 96% seen once. The sequenced sample was tumor tissue from Merkel cell carcinoma. The chain uses TRBV19 and TRBJ2-7, with a tentative D call TRBD2 (5 bases). This clonotype was sampled from a human donor with Merkel cell carcinoma. The CDR3 reads CASSPLGPTYEQYF. The CDR3 region has the DNA TGTGCCAGTAGTCCACTAGGACCCACCTACGAGCAGTACTTC. Supplemented by reference TRBV19 and TRBJ2-7, the full variable domain reads DGGITQSPKYLFRKEGQNVTLSCEQNLNHDAMYWYRQDPGQGLRLIYYSQIVNDFQKGDIAEGYSVSREKKESFPLTVTSAQKNPTAFYLCASSPLGPTYEQYFGPGTRLTVT.